This T cell receptor (beta chain) was found in a study of blood T cells in healthy people across ages. The CDR3 length is 11 residues, termini included. Note on this clonotype: The CDR3 ends on some other residue instead of the conserved phenylalanine or tryptophan, so this is likely a read error. The DNA is omitted, as the CDR3 cannot be located on it reliably, and the CDR3 follows TCRdb's listing.

The use of a sample-barcoded 5' primer and a J-beta primer mix characterized a second PCR of about 7 to 12 cycles. TCRdb independently ran MiXCR on the 5' RACE reads; one entry per CDR3 protein. This table has 800,000 or so distinct CDR3 sequences, 20% to 30% appearing once. The sample also formed part of further work on T cells of mothers and their children. That report notes: Persisting microchimeric T cell clones went undetected.

The origin of this receptor is a boy younger than 18 in good health. Sequenced sample: blood. The chain is built from TRBV12-3 or TRBV12-4 and TRBJ1-1; the listed D gene, TRBD1, was not tested against the DNA. The CDR3 loop reads CASSLGGGHAV.